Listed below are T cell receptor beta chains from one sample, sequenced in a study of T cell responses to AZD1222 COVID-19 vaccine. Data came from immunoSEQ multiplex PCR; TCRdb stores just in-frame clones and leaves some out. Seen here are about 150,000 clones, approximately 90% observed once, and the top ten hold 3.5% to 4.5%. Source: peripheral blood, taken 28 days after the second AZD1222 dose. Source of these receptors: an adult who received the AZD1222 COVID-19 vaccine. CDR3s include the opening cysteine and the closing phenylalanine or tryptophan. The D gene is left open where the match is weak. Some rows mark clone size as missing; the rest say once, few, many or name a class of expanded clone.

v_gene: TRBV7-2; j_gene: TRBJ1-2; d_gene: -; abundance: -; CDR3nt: TGTGCCAGCAGCTTACGCACGGCGGCCTATGGCTACACCTTC; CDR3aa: CASSLRTAAYGYTF
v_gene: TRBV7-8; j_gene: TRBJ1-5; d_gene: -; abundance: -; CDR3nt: TGTGCCAGCAGCTTAGTGGCAGGGAGTCAGCCCCAGCATTTT; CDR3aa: CASSLVAGSQPQHF
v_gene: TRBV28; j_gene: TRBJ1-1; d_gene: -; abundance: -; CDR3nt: TGTGCCAGCAGTACCCGTACAGGAGACAACACTGAAGCTTTCTTT; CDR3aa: CASSTRTGDNTEAFF
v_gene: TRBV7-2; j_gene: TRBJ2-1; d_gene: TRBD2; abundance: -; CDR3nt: TGTGCCAGCAGCTTTGGGACTAGCGGGAGTGATGAGCAGTTCTTC; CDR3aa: CASSFGTSGSDEQFF
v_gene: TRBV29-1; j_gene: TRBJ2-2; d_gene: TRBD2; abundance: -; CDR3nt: TGCAGCGCTGGACTAGCGGCGAACACCGGGGAGCTGTTTTTT; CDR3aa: CSAGLAANTGELFF
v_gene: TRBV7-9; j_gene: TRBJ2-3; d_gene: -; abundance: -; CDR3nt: TGTGCCAGCAGCTGGACCACAGATACGCAGTATTTT; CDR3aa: CASSWTTDTQYF
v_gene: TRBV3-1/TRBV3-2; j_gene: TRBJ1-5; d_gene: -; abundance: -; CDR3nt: TGTGCCAGCAGCCAAGACAGGGGAAAACCCCAGCATTTT; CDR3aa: CASSQDRGKPQHF
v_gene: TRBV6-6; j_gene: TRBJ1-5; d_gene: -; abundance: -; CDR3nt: TGTGCCAGCAGGCCAGGGACATATAGCAATCAGCCCCAGCATTTT; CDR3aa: CASRPGTYSNQPQHF
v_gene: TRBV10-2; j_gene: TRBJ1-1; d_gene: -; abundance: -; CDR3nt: TGCGCCAGCAGTGAGGTAACAGGGCACGGTGAAGCTTTCTTT; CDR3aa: CASSEVTGHGEAFF
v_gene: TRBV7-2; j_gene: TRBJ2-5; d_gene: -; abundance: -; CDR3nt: TGTGCCAGCAGCTTAAACTTACTGGGGGAGACCCAGTACTTC; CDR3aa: CASSLNLLGETQYF
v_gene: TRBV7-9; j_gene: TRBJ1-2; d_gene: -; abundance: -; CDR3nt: TGTGCCAGCAGCTTAGGAGACAGCACCCCCCGACTGGGCTACACCTTC; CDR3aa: CASSLGDSTPRLGYTF
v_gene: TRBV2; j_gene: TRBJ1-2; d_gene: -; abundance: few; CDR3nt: TGTGCCAGCAGCGGGCTCCTGGACAGTTCCTATGGCTACACCTTC; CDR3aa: CASSGLLDSSYGYTF
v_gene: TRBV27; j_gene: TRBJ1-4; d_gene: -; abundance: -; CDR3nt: TGTGCCAGCAGTAGGGCGGCGACTAATGAAAAACTGTTTTTT; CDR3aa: CASSRAATNEKLFF
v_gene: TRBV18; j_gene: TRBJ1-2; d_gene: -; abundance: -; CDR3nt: TGTGCCAGCTCACCCCTAGGGACCCGCGATTCGGGCTACACCTTC; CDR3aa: CASSPLGTRDSGYTF
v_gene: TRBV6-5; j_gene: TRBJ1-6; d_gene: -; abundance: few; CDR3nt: TGTGCCAGCAGTTCGACAGCTGCTAATTCACCCCTCCACTTT; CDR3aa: CASSSTAANSPLHF
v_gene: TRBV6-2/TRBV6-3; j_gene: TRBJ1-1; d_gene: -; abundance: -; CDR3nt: TGTGCCAGCAGTTACTCCTGGGGCACTGAAGCTTTCTTT; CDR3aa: CASSYSWGTEAFF
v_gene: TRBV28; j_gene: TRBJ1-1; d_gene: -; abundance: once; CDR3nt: TGTGCCAGCAACCTAGGGGCCCGGGGGACTGAAGCTTTCTTT; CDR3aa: CASNLGARGTEAFF
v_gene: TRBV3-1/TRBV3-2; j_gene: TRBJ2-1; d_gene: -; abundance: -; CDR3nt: TGTGCCAGCAGCCCCCATTCTGCGCCGGGGCGCTCCTACAATGAGCAGTTCTTC; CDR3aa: CASSPHSAPGRSYNEQFF
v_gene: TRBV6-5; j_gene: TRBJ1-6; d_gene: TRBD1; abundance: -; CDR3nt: TGTGCCAGCAGTCTGGACAGGGGGAATTCACCCCTCCACTTT; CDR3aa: CASSLDRGNSPLHF